This paragraph covers one TCR beta chain sequence. Its recognized antigen is unknown. No base-level quality is on record; no much larger clone is a single base apart. The entry originates in a study of PD-1 blockade in classical Hodgkin lymphoma (dated by TCRdb to 2019 to 2021). With respect to the entire study: Nivolumab dosing was 3 mg/kg intravenously every 2 weeks, continuing until either disease progression or unacceptable toxicity. The study used TCR beta sequencing and CyTOF to define a peripheral blood immune signature of response to PD-1 blockade in classical Hodgkin lymphoma. Results and caveats for the whole study, not just this receptor: Trial patients with a complete response had baseline diversity similar to that of newly diagnosed patients, while partial responders and progressors had significantly lower diversity. Baseline TCR diversity was reported to be lower in newly diagnosed patients than in healthy donors and to be lower still in relapsed/refractory patients. A significant rise by C4D1 was seen in CD4+ but not CD8+ TCR diversity (p=0.0027 vs p=0.16), with the rise being most apparent in complete responders (p=0.02). The study was restricted to a single clinical trial cohort, and the causes of repertoire differences, possibly disease activity or prior therapy, were left undefined. Patients starting nivolumab less than 1 year after ASCT had lower diversity and were excluded from later analyses to avoid confounding by immune reconstitution.

The sample's time point label, in plain terms: cycle 4 day 1 (C4D1), after more than five weeks of nivolumab. Every trial patient had relapsed after autologous stem cell transplantation, and cohorts A, B and C differed in prior brentuximab vedotin exposure. The trial cohort included 45 to 65 patients with relapsed/refractory classical Hodgkin lymphoma, and each patient had a best overall response of complete response, partial response or progressive disease. In the multi-cohort phase II CheckMate 205 trial, trial patients received single-agent nivolumab. An independent review committee assessed best overall response by applying the 2007 International Working Group response criteria. Trial PBMCs were collected immediately before nivolumab initiation (C1D1) and during therapy at cycle 2 day 1 and cycle 4 day 1. Peripheral blood was collected in 8 mL Vacutainer Cell Preparation Tubes, from which PBMCs were isolated by centrifugation and then cryopreserved.

V is trimmed back by 6 bases and J by 8 bases, and the junction contains 5 bases that no gene match accounts for. CDR1 and CDR2, per the germline V gene, are ENHRY and SYGVKD. Including cysteine and phenylalanine, the CDR3 has 12 amino acids. Only the CDR3 part of the read is kept: 36 bases, read in frame from the first base. The Qiagen DNeasy kit was used to extract genomic DNA both from unsorted PBMCs and from the negatively selected CD4+ and CD8+ fractions. Using primers that anneal to V and J segments, immunoSEQ multiplex PCR amplified the TCR beta CDR3 regions. Amplification bias was minimized using a synthetic immune receptor repertoire, and residual bias was removed computationally after sequencing. The study's processing was this. Repertoire diversity was quantified as the Shannon entropy index using custom Python scripts. Unsorted, CD4+ and CD8+ repertoires were examined separately, except in combined analyses, for which CD4+ and CD8+ sequences were merged in silico. A clone counted as expanded when the clone's frequency after treatment rose at least 2-fold relative to C1D1, and clones undetected at baseline were given a pseudocount of 0.5. Clones with 0 or 1 copy at C1D1 were defined as singleton clones, while clones with 2 or more copies were defined as non-singleton clones. By matching protein sequences in sorted samples from the same patient, clones expanded in unsorted samples were annotated as CD4+, CD8+ or unknown. Wilcoxon tests on paired samples were used to test diversity changes from C1D1 to C4D1. Here the immuneACCESS table is served through TCRdb, limited to in-frame sequences with V and J called. Missing clones are a known gap in these copies; in checked studies unresolved V genes cover under half, and the rest lacks a known reason. That table gives V, J and clone size, and the DNA gave D and trimming. The sample table lists around 90,000 clones, roughly 73% of them with a count of one. About a tenth of the sample belongs to the ten largest clones.

The sequence came from a human donor with classical Hodgkin lymphoma. The chain links TRBV10-3 with TRBJ1-2, and 8 bases in between align with TRBD1. The sequences come from peripheral blood mononuclear cells (PBMCs), collected before the fourth cycle of nivolumab. DNA sequence: TGTGCCATCAGCCAGGGGGCGGACGGCTACACCTTC. The encoded protein is CAISQGADGYTF.